These T cell receptor beta chains were read from a single sample in a study of T cell responses to AZD1222 COVID-19 vaccine. Measured with immunoSEQ multiplex PCR; TCRdb has only the in-frame clones, and not every one. In the table there are 120,000 to 150,000 clones, more than 75% of which are singletons. The sequences come from peripheral blood, collected on day 0 of MenACWY control vaccination. The receptors were sampled from an adult in good health. Each CDR3 is given with its conserved first and last residue. D genes are given only for firm matches. Not every row has a clone size; where given, it reads once, few, many or a size class.

d_call	j_call	clone_size	v_call	cdr3_aa	cdr3_nt
.	TRBJ2-5	.	TRBV30	CAWSKSRSGETQYF	TGTGCCTGGAGTAAGTCTCGGTCTGGGGAGACCCAGTACTTC
TRBD2	TRBJ2-3	once	TRBV5-6	CASSFGLAGPDTQYF	TGTGCCAGCAGCTTCGGACTAGCGGGGCCAGATACGCAGTATTTT
TRBD1	TRBJ1-3	once	TRBV11-2	CASSIHRTGRGNTIYF	TGTGCCAGCAGCATACACCGGACAGGGCGAGGAAACACCATATATTTT
.	TRBJ1-2	.	TRBV4-2	CASSHKGGGDGYTF	TGTGCCAGCAGCCACAAAGGTGGGGGGGATGGCTACACCTTC
.	TRBJ1-5	.	TRBV10-3	CAISDGQYQPQHF	TGTGCCATCAGCGACGGACAGTATCAGCCCCAGCATTTT
.	TRBJ1-2	.	TRBV5-6	CASSRLYGGSSYTF	TGTGCCAGCAGCCGCCTTTATGGGGGATCGAGCTACACCTTC
.	TRBJ2-2	few	TRBV7-9	CASSLAAGTGELFF	TGTGCCAGCAGCTTAGCTGCTGGTACCGGGGAGCTGTTTTTT
.	TRBJ2-1	.	TRBV15	CATSFVGRSSYNEQFF	TGTGCCACCAGCTTCGTCGGGAGAAGCTCCTACAATGAGCAGTTCTTC
.	TRBJ1-4	.	TRBV7-7	CASSGHPGRPNEKLFF	TGTGCCAGCAGTGGTCACCCCGGACGGCCGAATGAAAAACTGTTTTTT
.	TRBJ1-2	.	TRBV5-4	CASSLGESGYTF	TGTGCCAGCAGCTTGGGGGAGAGTGGCTACACCTTC
.	TRBJ1-6	.	TRBV6-5	CASSYSPGPSSLHF	TGTGCCAGCAGTTACAGCCCGGGCCCTTCGTCCCTCCACTTT
.	TRBJ1-3	.	TRBV18	CASSPPGEGINTIYF	TGTGCCAGCTCACCACCGGGGGAAGGCATAAACACCATATATTTT
.	TRBJ1-2	.	TRBV7-2	CASSVRVPGDGYTF	TGTGCCAGCAGCGTCCGGGTCCCAGGGGATGGCTACACCTTC
TRBD1	TRBJ2-1	.	TRBV2	CASRVSRDRVYNEQFF	TGTGCCAGCAGGGTGTCTCGGGACAGGGTATACAATGAGCAGTTCTTC
.	TRBJ1-3	.	TRBV18	CASSTSITGNSGNTIYF	TGTGCCAGCTCAACCTCCATAACAGGCAACTCTGGAAACACCATATATTTT
.	TRBJ2-5	.	TRBV2	CASRETPAYQETQYF	TGTGCCAGCAGAGAGACCCCCGCGTACCAAGAGACCCAGTACTTC
TRBD2	TRBJ2-3	.	TRBV7-3	CASRLRGGSTDTQYF	TGTGCCAGCCGACTTCGGGGGGGAAGCACAGATACGCAGTATTTT
.	TRBJ2-2	.	TRBV7-3	CASSPSGVGELFF	TGTGCCAGCAGCCCATCCGGGGTCGGGGAGCTGTTTTTT
.	TRBJ1-4	.	TRBV6-1	CASSGRETVLGTNEKLFF	TGTGCCAGCAGTGGCCGGGAGACAGTCTTGGGGACTAATGAAAAACTGTTTTTT
.	TRBJ2-2	.	TRBV5-4	CASRPGTQTGELFF	TGTGCCAGCAGGCCCGGGACTCAGACCGGGGAGCTGTTTTTT
.	TRBJ1-2	.	TRBV9	CASSVGGAQAGGYTF	TGTGCCAGCAGCGTAGGCGGCGCCCAGGCGGGTGGCTACACCTTC
.	TRBJ2-3	.	TRBV6-5	CASSYSGETDTQYF	TGTGCCAGCAGTTACTCGGGGGAAACAGATACGCAGTATTTT
.	TRBJ1-1	.	TRBV5-4	CASSLGTSSNTEAFF	TGTGCCAGCAGCTTGGGCACAAGTTCGAACACTGAAGCTTTCTTT
.	TRBJ2-2	.	TRBV28	CASSLWGPGYNTGELFF	TGTGCCAGCAGTTTATGGGGGCCGGGCTATAACACCGGGGAGCTGTTTTTT
.	TRBJ1-1	once	TRBV6-1	CASSESGRGITEAFF	TGTGCCAGCAGTGAGTCGGGGAGGGGGATCACTGAAGCTTTCTTT
.	TRBJ2-4	.	TRBV28	CASNRETGNIQYF	TGTGCCAGCAACCGGGAGACTGGAAACATTCAGTACTTC
TRBD2	TRBJ2-1	.	TRBV15	CATSRDTLAGGSEQFF	TGTGCCACCAGCAGAGATACTCTAGCGGGGGGTAGTGAGCAGTTCTTC
TRBD1	TRBJ2-1	few	TRBV19	CASSRDSRLQEQFF	TGTGCCAGTAGCCGGGACAGCCGGCTTCAGGAGCAGTTCTTC
.	TRBJ1-6	once	TRBV19	CASNEGTYNSPLHF	TGTGCCAGTAATGAGGGCACATATAATTCACCCCTCCACTTT
.	TRBJ2-5	.	TRBV7-2	CASSLARVGEETQYF	TGTGCCAGCAGCTTAGCCAGGGTCGGTGAAGAGACCCAGTACTTC
.	TRBJ1-5	.	TRBV6-5	CASTEGANQPQHF	TGTGCCAGCACCGAAGGCGCCAATCAGCCCCAGCATTTT
.	TRBJ1-1	.	TRBV18	CASSPRRDSSNTEAFF	TGTGCCAGCTCACCACGTAGAGACAGTTCGAACACTGAAGCTTTCTTT
.	TRBJ1-5	.	TRBV2	CASSEARGRLPQHF	TGTGCCAGCAGTGAAGCAAGGGGCAGATTGCCCCAGCATTTT
.	TRBJ2-7	.	TRBV28	CASSLDGSSYEQYF	TGTGCCAGCAGTTTGGACGGTAGCTCCTACGAGCAGTACTTC
.	TRBJ2-3	.	TRBV27	CASSLRGFGTDTQYF	TGTGCCAGCAGTTTACGGGGTTTCGGCACAGATACGCAGTATTTT
TRBD1	TRBJ2-6	.	TRBV6-6	CASPYSAGGLGIPSGANVLTF	TGTGCCAGCCCCTACTCCGCAGGGGGCCTAGGGATCCCCTCTGGGGCCAACGTCCTGACTTTC
.	TRBJ2-1	once	TRBV3-1/TRBV3-2	CASSSRDTEYNEQFF	TGTGCCAGCAGCAGCCGGGACACGGAATACAATGAGCAGTTCTTC
.	TRBJ1-4	.	TRBV3-1/TRBV3-2	CASSPNSFRIEKLFF	TGTGCCAGCAGCCCAAATTCGTTCAGGATTGAAAAACTGTTTTTT
.	TRBJ1-1	.	TRBV7-3	CASSLRPADEAFF	TGTGCCAGCAGCTTGAGGCCGGCGGATGAAGCTTTCTTT
.	TRBJ1-5	.	TRBV6-5	CASSTRGGDHQPQHF	TGTGCCAGCAGTACCCGGGGGGGGGATCATCAGCCCCAGCATTTT
.	TRBJ1-2	.	TRBV11-2	CASSLDPSLVGYTF	TGTGCCAGCAGCTTAGACCCCTCTCTCGTTGGCTACACCTTC
.	TRBJ1-6	.	TRBV4-1	CASSQAAMAGSNNSPLHF	TGCGCCAGCAGCCAGGCAGCAATGGCGGGAAGCAATAATTCACCCCTCCACTTT
TRBD1	TRBJ1-2	.	TRBV6-6	CASSPGTGYTF	TGTGCCAGCAGTCCCGGGACAGGTTACACCTTC
.	TRBJ2-3	.	TRBV5-1	CASSLGRDTQYF	TGCGCCAGCAGCTTAGGGCGGGATACGCAGTATTTT
.	TRBJ1-2	medium-sized	TRBV7-2	CASSLGQKGNGYTF	TGTGCCAGCAGCTTAGGACAAAAGGGGAATGGCTACACCTTC
.	TRBJ2-3	.	TRBV27	CASSLTRQGSSDTQYF	TGTGCCAGCAGCCTCACCCGGCAGGGTTCCTCGGATACGCAGTATTTT
.	TRBJ1-2	.	TRBV13	CASSLREGGYTF	TGTGCCAGCAGCTTAAGGGAGGGTGGCTACACCTTC
.	TRBJ2-1	few	TRBV9	CASSVAGDAYNEQFF	TGTGCCAGCAGCGTAGCAGGGGATGCCTACAATGAGCAGTTCTTC
.	TRBJ1-1	.	TRBV5-1	CASSSTQGNTEAFF	TGCGCCAGCAGCTCGACTCAGGGGAACACTGAAGCTTTCTTT
.	TRBJ1-4	.	TRBV5-6	CASSLLGGPEGEKLFF	TGTGCCAGCAGCTTGTTAGGAGGTCCCGAGGGTGAAAAACTGTTTTTT
.	TRBJ2-6	.	TRBV19	CASSIDRGTSGANVLTF	TGTGCCAGTAGTATAGATAGGGGGACCTCTGGGGCCAACGTCCTGACTTTC
.	TRBJ1-2	.	TRBV7-9	CASSLAYQTNPGGYTF	TGTGCCAGCAGCTTAGCGTATCAAACCAACCCCGGGGGCTACACCTTC
.	TRBJ1-2	.	TRBV4-1	CASSQDPGGHYGYTF	TGCGCCAGCAGCCAAGATCCGGGCGGGCACTATGGCTACACCTTC
.	TRBJ1-2	.	TRBV12-3/TRBV12-4	CASSFGHGYTF	TGTGCCAGCAGTTTCGGGCATGGCTACACCTTC
TRBD2	TRBJ2-1	.	TRBV5-6	CASSPLGAGGTFFNEQFF	TGTGCCAGCAGCCCCTTAGGGGCGGGGGGCACCTTTTTCAATGAGCAGTTCTTC